The TCR beta chain described here comes from a study of shared clonotypes between healthy human individuals. Comment on this clone: Other DNA variants within this sample encode the same CDR3.

The V gene lost 0 bases and the J gene lost 0 bases, with 3 bases spanning the gap. CDR1 and CDR2 (germline): SGHAT, FQNNGV. The CDR3 is made up of 13 amino acids. The protocol was immunoSEQ multiplex PCR, while the TCRdb copy is restricted to in-frame clones and leaves out a portion. The sample holds 1.6 million or so clones, approximately 96% seen once. This TCR came from a young man in good health. The sequencing sample was made of naive CD4+ T cells sorted from blood. Stated subset: CD45RA+ positively selected. V gene TRBV11-2 combines with J gene TRBJ2-7; no clear D. The CDR3 reads CASSLEYSYEQYF. The CDR3 DNA sequence: TGTGCCAGCAGCTTAGAATACTCCTACGAGCAGTACTTC.